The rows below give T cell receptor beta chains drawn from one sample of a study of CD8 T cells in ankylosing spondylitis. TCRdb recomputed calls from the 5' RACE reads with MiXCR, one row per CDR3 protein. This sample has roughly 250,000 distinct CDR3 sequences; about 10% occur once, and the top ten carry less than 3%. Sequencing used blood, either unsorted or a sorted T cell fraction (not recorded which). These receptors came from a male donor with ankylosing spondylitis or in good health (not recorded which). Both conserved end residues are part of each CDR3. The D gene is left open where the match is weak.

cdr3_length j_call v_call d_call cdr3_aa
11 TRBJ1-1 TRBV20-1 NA CSVCPNTEAFF
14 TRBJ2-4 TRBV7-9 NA CASSSPIAKNIQYF
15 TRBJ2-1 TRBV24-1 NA CATSDSGPSINEQFF
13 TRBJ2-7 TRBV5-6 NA CASSLGGQNEQYF
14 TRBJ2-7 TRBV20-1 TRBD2 CSARLAGVSYEQYF
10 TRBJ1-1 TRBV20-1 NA CSAQNTEAFF
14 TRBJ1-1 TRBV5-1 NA CASSLRQENTEAFF
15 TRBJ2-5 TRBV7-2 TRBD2 CASSTGAGGVETQYF
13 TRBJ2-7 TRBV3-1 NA CASSHLGVGEQYF
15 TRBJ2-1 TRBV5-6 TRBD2 CASRTSGDAYNEQFF
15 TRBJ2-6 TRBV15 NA CATSRRASGANVLTF
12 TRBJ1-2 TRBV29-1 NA CSVEDPNYGYTF
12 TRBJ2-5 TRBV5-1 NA CASSPAGETQYF